This T cell receptor beta chain is drawn from a study of blood T cell repertoires in COVID-19. About the research overall: Samples representing acute and convalescent COVID-19 were sourced from the United States, Italy and Spain. PBMCs, B-cell-depleted T cells, or T cells provided the cDNA or gDNA that made up the material.

Symptom resolution, clearance, or two negative PCRs marked donors in Cohort 3 as recovered. Under the authors' procedure: Nucleated cell number was recorded as an estimate derived from reference gene primer amplification. Sequenced by immunoSEQ multiplex PCR; TCRdb stores in-frame clones only, minus some. V and J calls and clone size are copied from that table; D and trimming were computed from the DNA. This sample has a few hundred thousand clones, with about four fifths found just once. Germline V gene sequence: CDR1 MDHEN, CDR2 SYDVKM. The CDR3 contains 13 residues. Trimming cost V 3 bases and J 7 bases, with 9 bases left between them.

Sequenced: PBMCs or T cells enriched from blood (not recorded which). The TCR was taken from a man in his forties or fifties who had recovered from COVID-19. The chain joins TRBV28 to TRBJ1-4, with D unclear. The chain's CDR3 is CASSLRAAEKLFF. In DNA form, the CDR3 reads TGTGCCAGCAGTTTGAGGGCTGCTGAAAAACTGTTTTTT.